Reported below is one T cell receptor (beta chain). The sample belongs to a study of blood T cell repertoires in COVID-19. Study-wide background: Acute and convalescent COVID-19 samples came from the United States, Italy and Spain.

The CDR3 contains 14 residues. CDR1 is SGHRS, CDR2 YFSETQ, per germline. The germline V and J ends were trimmed by 2 bases and 4 bases, with 10 bases remaining between them. Under the authors' procedure: How many nucleated cells were present was estimated from reference gene primer amplification. Sequenced by immunoSEQ multiplex PCR; TCRdb stores in-frame clones only, minus some. That table furnishes V, J and clone size, whereas the DNA furnished D and trimming. The sample yields a few hundred thousand clones, roughly nine tenths seen once. This TCR came from a woman aged 55-69 years with COVID-19, enrolled during active disease. The sequenced material came from peripheral blood. The chain links TRBV5-1 to TRBJ1-3; D remains ambiguous. Here the CDR3 reads CASSFTTGGNTIYF. Written as DNA, the CDR3 is TGCGCCAGCAGCTTTACAACGGGAGGAAACACCATATATTTT.